Shown below are 5 T cell receptor beta chains from a single sample sequenced in a study of CD8 T cells in ankylosing spondylitis. TCRdb processed the 5' RACE reads anew with MiXCR; each CDR3 protein has one entry. The sample lists fewer than 350,000 distinct CDR3 sequences, approximately 10% seen once, with roughly 9.2% in the top ten. Material for sequencing was blood, either unsorted or a sorted T cell fraction (not recorded which). These receptors were obtained from a female donor with ankylosing spondylitis or in good health (not recorded which).

This clonotype was recorded many times. This rearrangement joins TRBV5-1 to TRBJ2-1; TRBD1 matches 8 bases. The CDR3 runs 15 residues. The ends lost 0 bases at V and 7 bases at J; junction bases unmatched: 6. CDR1 is SGHRS, CDR2 YFSETQ, per germline. The DNA of the CDR3 is TGCGCCAGCAGCTTGGGGACAGGGTTGGGGAATGAGCAGTTCTTC. It specifies CASSLGTGLGNEQFF.

This clonotype was counted at least ten times. The chain recombines TRBV7-2 with TRBJ2-1; 9 bases are shared with TRBD2. V lost 5 bases to trimming and J lost 5 bases; unmatched junction nucleotides: 7. CDR3 length equals 15 residues. Germline V gene lookup returns CDR1 SGHTA and CDR2 FQGNSA. CDR3 amino acids: CASSPIAGAHNEQFF. The CDR3 region has the DNA TGTGCCAGCAGCCCAATAGCGGGAGCTCACAATGAGCAGTTCTTC.

With respect to this clonotype: Since a much larger clone is just one base distant, this may be a read error. V is TRBV4-2 and J is TRBJ2-1; 7 nucleotides match TRBD2. Germline V gene data show CDR1 as LGHNA and CDR2 as YNFKEQ. The CDR3 extends over 16 amino acids. DNA of the CDR3: TGTGCCATCAGCCAAGAGGGCGGGGGAGTTCGGAATGAGCAGTTCTTC. Amino acid sequence: CAISQEGGGVRNEQFF.

This clonotype has at least ten counts. Written as DNA, the CDR3 is TGCGCCAGCAGCCCGGGAGTACCCGGGGTAGATACGCAGTATTTT. Residues: CASSPGVPGVDTQYF. This chain joins TRBV5-1 and TRBJ2-3; D possibly corresponds to TRBD2 (6 bases). This CDR3 is 15 amino acids long. Trimming removed 4 bases at V and 5 bases at J, with 17 bases between. Germline V gene data show CDR1 as SGHRS and CDR2 as YFSETQ.

There are a few counts of this clonotype. This chain joins TRBV7-8 and TRBJ2-5; no definite D call. Trimming removed 5 bases from V and 5 bases from J, with 15 bases in between. CDR1 and CDR2 (germline): SGHVS, FQNEAQ. This CDR3 comprises 14 residues. The CDR3 sequence: CASSTVAELETQYF. CDR3 in DNA: TGTGCCAGCAGCACCGTCGCAGAGCTTGAGACCCAGTACTTC.